This T cell receptor (beta chain) was identified during a study of blood T cell repertoires in COVID-19. The wider study: Samples of COVID-19 (acute and convalescent) were obtained from the United States, Italy and Spain. Sources were T cells, B-cell-depleted T cells, or PBMCs; the material itself was cDNA or gDNA.

This clone came up once. Sequenced by immunoSEQ multiplex PCR; TCRdb stores in-frame clones only, minus some. The sample comprises over 250,000 clones, approximately 85% of which are singletons, and 8% to 13% rests with the top ten. The germline V gene encodes CDR1 MGHRA and CDR2 YSYEKL. There are 19 residues in the CDR3. V was trimmed by 1 base and J by 8 bases, leaving 26 bases between them. Sequences were obtained from peripheral blood. The chain recombines TRBV4-1 with TRBJ2-2; a possible D gene is TRBD2 (5 bases). This clonotype was sampled from a woman aged 70 to 79 with acute or convalescent COVID-19. CDR3 nucleotide sequence: TGCGCCAGCAGCCAAGCCCCAATCGGGGTTCCAAAGTTTGGGGGGGAGCTGTTTTTT. Its translation: CASSQAPIGVPKFGGELFF.